A single sample gave rise to the 17 T cell receptor beta chains below, sequenced in a study of blood T cell repertoires in COVID-19. The data were produced by immunoSEQ multiplex PCR, yet TCRdb's version contains in-frame clones alone and is incomplete. The sample has 200,000 to 250,000 clones, more than 80% seen once. Sequenced: PBMCs or T cells enriched from blood (not recorded which). The receptors derive from a man aged 50-59 years who had been exposed to COVID-19.

Written as DNA, the CDR3 is TGTGCCAGCTCACCGGCAATTAGCAATCAGCCCCAGCATTTT. It yields the protein CASSPAISNQPQHF. The chain couples TRBV18 to TRBJ1-5; no definite D call. The germline V and J ends were trimmed by 3 bases and 0 bases, with 6 bases remaining between them. The germline CDR1 and CDR2 sequences are KGHSH and LQKENI. The CDR3 has 14 residues.

As for this clone: Other DNA sequences in this specimen translate into the identical CDR3. The chain recombines TRBV9 with TRBJ1-1; the match to TRBD1 covers 8 bases. CDR3 length: 14 residues. The germline V gene has CDR1 SGDLS and CDR2 YYNGEE. V shed 0 bases and J 4 bases; nucleotides not matched to a gene: 2. As DNA, the CDR3 is TGTGCCAGCAGCGTAGCAGGGGGCGGCACTGAAGCTTTCTTT. Translation gives CASSVAGGGTEAFF.

The chain joins TRBV11-2 to TRBJ1-5; 7 bases line up with TRBD1. The ends lost 4 bases at V and 6 bases at J; junction bases unmatched: 9. This CDR3 has 15 residues. Germline V gene data show CDR1 as SGHAT and CDR2 as FQNNGV. The CDR3 bases are TGTGCCAGCAGCTCAGGGACGGCAGGGGGTCAGCCCCAGCATTTT. This sequence encodes CASSSGTAGGQPQHF.

This chain links TRBV20-1 with TRBJ1-5; D not certain. The CDR3 loop spans 13 amino acids. Germline CDR1 is DFQATT and CDR2 is SNEGSKA (reference sequence). V lost 3 bases and J 7 bases, leaving 13 bases between the germline ends. The CDR3 sequence is CSASSEVWQPQHF. The CDR3 nucleotides read TGCAGTGCTAGTTCGGAGGTGTGGCAGCCCCAGCATTTT.

V and J are TRBV21-1 and TRBJ1-2; TRBD1 is the table's D call and was not checked against the DNA. TRBV21-1 is a listed pseudogene. CDR3 length: 18 residues. The CDR3 loop is CASSKGRGREAVNYGYTF. The CDR3 nucleotides read TGTGCCAGCAGCAAAGGGCGTGGCAGGGAAGCAGTAAACTATGGCTACACCTTC.

This chain joins TRBV6-6 and TRBJ2-1, with 7 bases that match TRBD2. This CDR3 comprises 12 residues. J gave up 12 bases and V 0 bases, and 2 bases lay outside the gene matches. In germline, CDR1 is MNHNY, CDR2 SVGAGI (reference sequence). CDR3 region: CASSYSPGGQFF. DNA for the CDR3: TGTGCCAGCAGTTACTCGCCGGGGGGGCAGTTCTTC.

This clone has just a few counts. The chain has TRBV7-3 and TRBJ2-6; D possibly corresponds to TRBD2 (5 bases). The CDR3 length is 16 residues. V lost 5 bases and J 2 bases, leaving 13 bases between the germline ends. The germline gives CDR1 SGHTA, CDR2 FQGTGA. This CDR3 is CASSTGPGAGANVLTF. The CDR3 DNA reads TGTGCCAGCAGCACCGGACCCGGGGCTGGGGCCAACGTCCTGACTTTC.

The gene calls are TRBV2 and TRBJ1-3, with TRBD1 as a possible D gene (6 bases). This CDR3 contains 15 residues. The germline V and J ends were trimmed by 7 bases and 6 bases, with 19 bases remaining between them. Germline CDR1 is SNHLY and CDR2 is FYNNEI. The CDR3 sequence: CASTLGPGELNTIYF. The CDR3 DNA reads as TGTGCCAGCACTCTCGGGCCAGGGGAGCTAAACACCATATATTTT.

V is TRBV5-6 and J is TRBJ1-6, with no clear D. Trimming took 4 bases from V and 0 from J, leaving 17 bases between them. Germline assignment: CDR1 SGHDT and CDR2 YYEEEE. The CDR3 runs to 18 residues. CDR3 protein: CASSAWNSDLSYNSPLHF. The DNA of the CDR3 is TGTGCCAGCAGCGCCTGGAACAGTGACCTCTCCTATAATTCACCCCTCCACTTT.

V gene TRBV28 combines with J gene TRBJ2-3; maybe TRBD2 (6 bases). With 6 bases removed from V and 6 bases from J, the gap between germline ends came to 16 bases. CDR3 length: 14 amino acids. The germline V gene has CDR1 MDHEN and CDR2 SYDVKM. CDR3 in DNA: TGTGCCAGCAGAGGGTCTAGCGACGGCGATACGCAGTATTTT. Translating it yields CASRGSSDGDTQYF.

This clone showed up just once. The chain couples TRBV28 to TRBJ1-1; TRBD1 aligns across 8 bases. The CDR3 length is 14 residues. The germline CDR1 and CDR2 sequences are MDHEN and SYDVKM. V lost 11 bases, J lost 0 bases, and 8 bases stayed unmatched. This chain's CDR3 is CAGAGTGMNTEAFF. CDR3 DNA sequence: TGTGCCGGCGCGGGGACAGGAATGAACACTGAAGCTTTCTTT.

The V and J genes are TRBV5-1 and TRBJ1-1; D is ambiguous. V was cut by 4 bases and J by 2 bases, with 9 bases left in between. The CDR3 is made up of 13 amino acids. Germline-derived CDR1 and CDR2 are SGHRS and YFSETQ. The CDR3 region has the DNA TGCGCCAGCAGCGTGGATATCAACACTGAAGCTTTCTTT. Translation gives CASSVDINTEAFF.

This chain links TRBV18 with TRBJ1-5, with D possibly matching TRBD1 (5 bases). Trimming cost V 2 bases and J 5 bases, with 13 bases left between them. The CDR3 sequence is 15 residues long. Germline CDR1 reads KGHSH; CDR2 reads LQKENI. DNA for the CDR3: TGTGCCAGCTCACCATCGGGGGATTGGGATCAGCCCCAGCATTTT. This encodes CASSPSGDWDQPQHF.

The chain carries TRBV7-3 and TRBJ2-3, with D perhaps matching TRBD2 (5 bases). This CDR3 has 12 amino acids. CDR1 is SGHTA and CDR2 is FQGTGA in the germline V gene. V gave up 5 bases and J gave up 7 bases, with 10 bases separating them. CDR3 in DNA: TGTGCCAGCAGCCCAAACGGGAATACGCAGTATTTT. This encodes CASSPNGNTQYF.

The V and J genes are TRBV5-8 and TRBJ1-2, with 10 bases that match TRBD1. After removal of 5 bases from V and 4 bases from J, the junction contained 8 bases not matched to a gene. The CDR3 is made up of 15 amino acids. In germline, CDR1 is SGHTS, CDR2 YDEGEE. CDR3 nucleotide sequence: TGTGCCAGCAGTTCCGGGACAGGGGTCAGCTATGGCTACACCTTC. Its protein is CASSSGTGVSYGYTF.

The rearrangement joins TRBV9 to TRBJ1-1, with TRBD1 matching over 8 bases. This CDR3 is built from 13 residues. The J segment lost 7 bases and the V segment lost 4 bases, leaving 6 bases of the junction unmatched. From germline, CDR1 is SGDLS and CDR2 YYNGEE. CDR3 sequence (DNA): TGTGCCAGCAGCCCCGACAGGGGCGGTGAAGCTTTCTTT. This sequence encodes CASSPDRGGEAFF.

CDR3 nucleotides: TGTGCCAGTGAGGAGGAGGTGAACACTGAAGCTTTCTTT. The encoded protein is CASEEEVNTEAFF. The chain joins TRBV2 to TRBJ1-1; the D is unclear. Trimming pared 9 bases from V and 0 bases from J, leaving 11 bases between. Per the germline V gene, CDR1 is SNHLY and CDR2 is FYNNEI. This CDR3 is built from 13 residues.